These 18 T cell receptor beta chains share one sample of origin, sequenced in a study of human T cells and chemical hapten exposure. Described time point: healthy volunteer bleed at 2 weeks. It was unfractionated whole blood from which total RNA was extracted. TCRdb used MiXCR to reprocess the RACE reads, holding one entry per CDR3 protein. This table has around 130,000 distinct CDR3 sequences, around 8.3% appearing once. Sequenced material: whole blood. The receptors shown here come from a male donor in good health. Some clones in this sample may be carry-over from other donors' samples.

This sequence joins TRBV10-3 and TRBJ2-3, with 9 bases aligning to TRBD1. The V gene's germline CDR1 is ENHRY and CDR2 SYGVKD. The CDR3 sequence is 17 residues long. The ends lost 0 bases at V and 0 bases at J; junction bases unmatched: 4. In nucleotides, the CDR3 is TGTGCCATCAGTGAGTCATCGACAGGGGGAAGCACAGATACGCAGTATTTT. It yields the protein CAISESSTGGSTDTQYF.

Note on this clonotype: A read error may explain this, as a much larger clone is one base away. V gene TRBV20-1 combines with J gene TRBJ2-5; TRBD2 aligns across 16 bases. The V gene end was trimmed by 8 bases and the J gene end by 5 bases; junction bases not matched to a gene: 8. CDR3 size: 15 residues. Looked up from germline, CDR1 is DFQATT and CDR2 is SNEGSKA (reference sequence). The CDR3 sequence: CSTGTSGGAYETQYF. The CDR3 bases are TGCAGTACGGGGACTAGCGGGGGGGCCTATGAGACCCAGTACTTC.

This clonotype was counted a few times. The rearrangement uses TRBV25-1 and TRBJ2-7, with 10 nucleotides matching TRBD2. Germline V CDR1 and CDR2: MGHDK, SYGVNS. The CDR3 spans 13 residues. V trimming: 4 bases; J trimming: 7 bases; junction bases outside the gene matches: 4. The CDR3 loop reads CASSGTSGKEQYF. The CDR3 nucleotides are TGTGCCAGCAGTGGCACTAGCGGGAAGGAGCAGTACTTC.

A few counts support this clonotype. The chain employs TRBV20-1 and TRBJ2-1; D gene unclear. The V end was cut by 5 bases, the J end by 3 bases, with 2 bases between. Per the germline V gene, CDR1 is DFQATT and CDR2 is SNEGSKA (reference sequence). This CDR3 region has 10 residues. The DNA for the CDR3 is TGCAGTGCTGTCTACAATGAGCAGTTCTTC. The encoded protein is CSAVYNEQFF.

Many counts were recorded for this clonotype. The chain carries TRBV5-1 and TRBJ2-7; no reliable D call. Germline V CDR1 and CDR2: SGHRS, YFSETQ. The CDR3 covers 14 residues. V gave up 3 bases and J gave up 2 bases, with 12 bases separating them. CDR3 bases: TGCGCCAGCAGCTATACGGACGGAGCCTACGAGCAGTACTTC. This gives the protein CASSYTDGAYEQYF.

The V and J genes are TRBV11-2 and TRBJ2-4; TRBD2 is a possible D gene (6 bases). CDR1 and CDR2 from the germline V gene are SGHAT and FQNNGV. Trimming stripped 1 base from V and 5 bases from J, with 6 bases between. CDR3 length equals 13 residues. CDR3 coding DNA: TGTGCCAGCAGCTTAGGACTAGAAAACATTCAGTACTTC. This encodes CASSLGLENIQYF.

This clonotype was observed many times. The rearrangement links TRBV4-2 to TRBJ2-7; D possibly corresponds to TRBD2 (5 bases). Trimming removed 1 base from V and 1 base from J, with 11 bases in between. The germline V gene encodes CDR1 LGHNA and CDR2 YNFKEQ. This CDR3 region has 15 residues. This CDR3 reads CASSQGGAGSYEQYF. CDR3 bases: TGTGCCAGCAGCCAAGGAGGTGCGGGTTCCTACGAGCAGTACTTC.

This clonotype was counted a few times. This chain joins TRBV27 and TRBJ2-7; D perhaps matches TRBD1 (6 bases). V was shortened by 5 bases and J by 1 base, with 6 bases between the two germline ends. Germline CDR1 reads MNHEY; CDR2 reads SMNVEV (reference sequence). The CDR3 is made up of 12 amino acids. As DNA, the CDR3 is TGTGCCAGCAGTACAGGGTCCTACGAGCAGTACTTC. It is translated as CASSTGSYEQYF.

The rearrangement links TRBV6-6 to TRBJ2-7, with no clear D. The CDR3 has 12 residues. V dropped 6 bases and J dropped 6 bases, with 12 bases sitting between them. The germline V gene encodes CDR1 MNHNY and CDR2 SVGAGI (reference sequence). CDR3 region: CASSPSPFEQYF. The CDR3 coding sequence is TGTGCCAGCAGCCCCTCCCCCTTCGAGCAGTACTTC.

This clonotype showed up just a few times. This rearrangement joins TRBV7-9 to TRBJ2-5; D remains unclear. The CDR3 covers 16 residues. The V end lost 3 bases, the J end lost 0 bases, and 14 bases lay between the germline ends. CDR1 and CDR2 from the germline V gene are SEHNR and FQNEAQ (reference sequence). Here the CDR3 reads CASSFDHTFYQETQYF. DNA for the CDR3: TGTGCCAGCAGCTTCGACCACACGTTTTACCAAGAGACCCAGTACTTC.

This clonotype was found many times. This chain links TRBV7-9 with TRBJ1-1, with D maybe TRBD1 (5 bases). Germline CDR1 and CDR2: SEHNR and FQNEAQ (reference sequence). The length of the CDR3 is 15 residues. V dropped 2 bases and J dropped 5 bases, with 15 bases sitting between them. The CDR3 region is CASSLYRGSETEAFF. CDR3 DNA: TGTGCCAGCAGCTTATATCGGGGGAGTGAGACTGAAGCTTTCTTT.

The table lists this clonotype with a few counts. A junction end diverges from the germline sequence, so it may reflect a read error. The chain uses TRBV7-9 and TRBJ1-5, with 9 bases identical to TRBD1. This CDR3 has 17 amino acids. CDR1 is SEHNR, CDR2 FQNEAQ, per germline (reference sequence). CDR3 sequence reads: CASSPTTGGISDQPQHF. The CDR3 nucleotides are TGTGCCAGCAGCCCTACGACAGGGGGGATTAGCGATCAGCCCCAGCATTTT.

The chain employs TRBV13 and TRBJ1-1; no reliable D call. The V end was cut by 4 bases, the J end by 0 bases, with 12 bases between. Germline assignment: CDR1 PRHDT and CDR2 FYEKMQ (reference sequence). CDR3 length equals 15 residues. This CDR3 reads CASSSGLLMNTEAFF. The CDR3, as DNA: TGTGCCAGCAGCTCTGGACTGCTCATGAACACTGAAGCTTTCTTT.

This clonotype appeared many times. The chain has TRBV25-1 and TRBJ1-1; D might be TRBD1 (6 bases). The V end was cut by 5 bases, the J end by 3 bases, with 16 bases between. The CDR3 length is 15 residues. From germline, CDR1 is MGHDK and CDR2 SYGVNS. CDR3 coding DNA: TGTGCCAGCAGTCACCCACAGGGTCGTGACACTGAAGCTTTCTTT. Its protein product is CASSHPQGRDTEAFF.

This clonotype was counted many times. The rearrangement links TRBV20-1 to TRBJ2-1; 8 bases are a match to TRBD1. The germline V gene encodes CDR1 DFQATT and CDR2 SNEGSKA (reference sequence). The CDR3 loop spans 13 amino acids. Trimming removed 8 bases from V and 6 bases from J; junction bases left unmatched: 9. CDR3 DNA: TGCAGTTCCCCGGGACAGGCGATCAATGAGCAGTTCTTC. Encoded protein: CSSPGQAINEQFF.

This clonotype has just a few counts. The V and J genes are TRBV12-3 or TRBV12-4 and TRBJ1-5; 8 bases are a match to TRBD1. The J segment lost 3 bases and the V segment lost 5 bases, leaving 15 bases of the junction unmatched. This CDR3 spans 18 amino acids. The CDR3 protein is CASSRRDRLSGHNQPQHF. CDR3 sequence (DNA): TGTGCCAGCAGTCGCCGGGACAGGCTGTCGGGTCACAATCAGCCCCAGCATTTT.

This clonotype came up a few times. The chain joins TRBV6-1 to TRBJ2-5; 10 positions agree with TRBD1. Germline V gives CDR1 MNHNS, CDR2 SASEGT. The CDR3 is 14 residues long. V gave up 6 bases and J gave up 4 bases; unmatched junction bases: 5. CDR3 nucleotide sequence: TGTGCCAGCAGCCTGGACAGGGGGGGAGAGACCCAGTACTTC. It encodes CASSLDRGGETQYF.

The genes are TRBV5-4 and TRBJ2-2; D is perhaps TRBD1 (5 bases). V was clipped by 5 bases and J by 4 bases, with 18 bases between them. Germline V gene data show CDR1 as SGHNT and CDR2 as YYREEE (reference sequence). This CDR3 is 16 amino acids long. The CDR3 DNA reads TGTGCCAGCAGTCTCAGGGTTAGTGAGCTCACCGGGGAGCTGTTTTTT. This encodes CASSLRVSELTGELFF.